This TCR beta chain was sequenced during a study of neurological immune-mediated disorders (dated by TCRdb to about 2019). The study in broad terms: Among the 35 or so multiple sclerosis patients, 31 had relapsing-remitting MS and 3 had secondary progressive MS. The cohort comprised 68 subjects: some 14 HAM/TSP patients, roughly 34 multiple sclerosis patients and 20 or so healthy controls. Peripheral blood TCR-beta repertoires from patients with HTLV-I-associated myelopathy (HAM/TSP), patients with multiple sclerosis, and healthy controls were compared in the study using UMI-based sequencing. The approximately 99 TCR-beta libraries included longitudinal samples, technical triplicates and paired sorted CD4+ and CD8+ T-cell subsets alongside PBMC samples.

On the study overall, not on this receptor specifically: TCR clonal expansion was highest in HAM/TSP patients and lowest in MS patients, with MS patients falling below even healthy controls. The MS cluster showed no association with clinical or MRI features, and the authors stated that larger cohorts are needed. Expanded clones from different subjects shared no identical CDR3 amino acid sequences, which suggests that TCR-beta repertoires were private in all groups. Phylogenetic analysis grouped repertoires from 18 of 34 MS patients into a cluster of related CDR3 sequences, suggesting a possible repertoire-level signature.

For CDR1 and CDR2, the germline V gene lists SGHRS and YFSETQ. Relative to germline, V is missing 4 bases and J is missing 7 bases, with 5 bases of the junction outside any gene match. There are 13 amino acids in the CDR3, from cysteine to phenylalanine inclusive. Only the CDR3 DNA stays, 39 bases, in frame from base 1. For the unsorted PBMC libraries, 2 million PBMCs were stored in RNAlater at -80 degrees C until RNA extraction and were used to generate the libraries. The multiple sclerosis patients were enrolled in a US clinical protocol that used magnetic resonance imaging to evaluate disease progression. PBMCs were separated from peripheral blood using Ficoll-Hypaque density gradient centrifugation and then cryopreserved in liquid nitrogen. cDNA synthesis used template-switch 5'RACE with a primer carrying a 10-nucleotide random unique molecular identifier tagging each TCR transcript. Over 190 million TCR-beta sequences, covering 15-18 subjects, were produced in each sequencing run. The RNeasy kit was used for extraction of total RNA. Using the KAPA Real-time Library Amplification kit, TCR-beta VDJ regions were amplified with primers for the TCR constant region and the 5'RACE anchor. Sample indexes and Illumina adaptors were added in a first PCR, after which library yield was increased in a second PCR. The roughly 650 bp TCR product was size-selected on a 2% E-gel SizeSelection system after Ampure bead purification. Before pooling, libraries had their quality checked on a Bioanalyzer, their concentration measured with Qubit, and their quantity determined with the Kapa Library Quantification kit. Paired-end 2 x 150 bp sequencing of the libraries was performed on an Illumina HiSeq 2500. To increase sequence diversity, 25-30% phiX was spiked into each library pool. The source study handled its data this way. The quality-filtered reads were processed with the UMI-based MiGEC pipeline, whose error correction step removed more than 80% of the raw TCR sequences. VDJ genes were aligned to IMGT germline references, and each clonotype was defined by a unique CDR3 amino acid sequence together with V-J genes. Clonal expansion, Shannon diversity and CDR3 relatedness were evaluated with VDJtools (CalcPairwiseDistances, ClusterSamples), while phylogenetic trees were built in CLCbio workbench. Clones with at least 8 unique UMIs were defined as expanded, with this threshold being based on coefficient-of-variation modelling across technical triplicates. Clones were called with MiXCR by TCRdb after fastp trimmed the public reads at Q25, and only in-frame beta chains were retained. Every CDR3 protein is listed once, alongside the most common genes and DNA of its rows. What appears here as the V and J calls and clone size reflects TCRdb's work, not the paper's. Across this sample there are about 62,000 distinct CDR3 sequences, with around 4.7% seen only once. The top ten clones comprise less than 3.5% of the sample.

This clonotype has ten or more counts. What antigen it recognizes has not been identified. No base quality values were provided; no much bigger clone lies one nucleotide off. The source material was PBMCs. The rearranged chain carries TRBV5-1 and TRBJ2-4, with 7 bases in between that match TRBD2. This receptor was obtained from a woman between 45 and 65 years old with multiple sclerosis. The CDR3 is CASSIAGENIQYF. The DNA sequence follows: TGCGCCAGCAGCATAGCGGGCGAGAACATTCAGTACTTC.